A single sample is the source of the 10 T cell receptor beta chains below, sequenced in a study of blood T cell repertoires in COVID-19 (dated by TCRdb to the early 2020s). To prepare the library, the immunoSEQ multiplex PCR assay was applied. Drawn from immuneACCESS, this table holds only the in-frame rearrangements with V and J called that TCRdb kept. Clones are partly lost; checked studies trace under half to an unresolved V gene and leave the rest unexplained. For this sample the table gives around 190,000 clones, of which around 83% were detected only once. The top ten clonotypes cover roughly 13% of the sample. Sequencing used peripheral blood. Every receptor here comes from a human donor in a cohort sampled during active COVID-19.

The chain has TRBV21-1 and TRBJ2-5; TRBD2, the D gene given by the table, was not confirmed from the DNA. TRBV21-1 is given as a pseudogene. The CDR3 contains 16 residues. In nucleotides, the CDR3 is TGTGCCAGCAGCAAAGCGGGTGAGGGAGGGAAAGAGACCCAGTACTTC. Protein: CASSKAGEGGKETQYF.

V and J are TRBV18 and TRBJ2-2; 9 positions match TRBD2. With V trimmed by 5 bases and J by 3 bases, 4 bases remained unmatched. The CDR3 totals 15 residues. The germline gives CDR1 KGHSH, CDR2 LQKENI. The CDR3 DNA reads TGTGCCAGCTCATCCGGACTAGCGCACACCGGGGAGCTGTTTTTT. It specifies CASSSGLAHTGELFF. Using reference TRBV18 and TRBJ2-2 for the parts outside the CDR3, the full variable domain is NAGVMQNPRHLVRRRGQEARLRCSPMKGHSHVYWYRQLPEEGLKFMVYLQKENIIDESGMPKERFSAEFPKEGPSILRIQQVVRGDSAAYFCASSSGLAHTGELFFGEGSRLTVL.

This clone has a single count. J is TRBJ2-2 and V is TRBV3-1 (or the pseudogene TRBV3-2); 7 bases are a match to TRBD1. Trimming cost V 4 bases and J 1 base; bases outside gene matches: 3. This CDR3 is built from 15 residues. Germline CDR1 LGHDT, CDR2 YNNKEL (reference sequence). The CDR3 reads CASSPTGKNTGELFF. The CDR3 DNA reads TGTGCCAGCAGCCCGACAGGGAAGAACACCGGGGAGCTGTTTTTT.

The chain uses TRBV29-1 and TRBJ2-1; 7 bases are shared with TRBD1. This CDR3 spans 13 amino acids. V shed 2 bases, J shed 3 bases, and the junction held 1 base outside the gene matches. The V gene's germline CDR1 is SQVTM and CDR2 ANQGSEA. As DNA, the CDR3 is TGCAGCGTTGAAACAGGGGACTACAATGAGCAGTTCTTC. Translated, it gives CSVETGDYNEQFF.

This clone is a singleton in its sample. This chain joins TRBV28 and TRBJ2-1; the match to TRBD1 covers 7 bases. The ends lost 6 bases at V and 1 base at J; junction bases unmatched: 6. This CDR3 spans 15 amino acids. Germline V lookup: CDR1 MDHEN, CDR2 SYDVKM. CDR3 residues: CASRLDRASYNEQFF. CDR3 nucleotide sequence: TGTGCCAGCAGGTTAGACAGGGCATCCTACAATGAGCAGTTCTTC. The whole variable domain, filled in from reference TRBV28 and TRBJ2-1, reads DVKVTQSSRYLVKRTGEKVFLECVQDMDHENMFWYRQDPGLGLRLIYFSYDVKMKEKGDIPEGYSVSREKKERFSLILESASTNQTSMYLCASRLDRASYNEQFFGPGTRLTVL.

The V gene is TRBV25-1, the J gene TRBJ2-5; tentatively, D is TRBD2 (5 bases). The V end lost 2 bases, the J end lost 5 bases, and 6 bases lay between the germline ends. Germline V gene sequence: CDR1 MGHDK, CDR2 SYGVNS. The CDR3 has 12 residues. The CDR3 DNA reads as TGTGCCAGCAGTGAACCGGGGGAGACCCAGTACTTC. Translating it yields CASSEPGETQYF.

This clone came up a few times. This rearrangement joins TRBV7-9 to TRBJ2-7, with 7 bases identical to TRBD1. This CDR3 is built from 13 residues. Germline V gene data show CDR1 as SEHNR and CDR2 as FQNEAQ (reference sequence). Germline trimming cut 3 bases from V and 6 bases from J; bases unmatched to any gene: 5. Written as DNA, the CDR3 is TGTGCCAGCAGCTTCGTGACAGGGCGCGAGCAGTACTTC. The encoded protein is CASSFVTGREQYF.

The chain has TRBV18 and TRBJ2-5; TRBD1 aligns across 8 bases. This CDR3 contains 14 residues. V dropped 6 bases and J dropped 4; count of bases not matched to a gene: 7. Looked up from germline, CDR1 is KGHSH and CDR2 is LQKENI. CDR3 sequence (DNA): TGTGCCAGCTCGGCAAGGGACAGGCGAGAGACCCAGTACTTC. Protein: CASSARDRRETQYF.

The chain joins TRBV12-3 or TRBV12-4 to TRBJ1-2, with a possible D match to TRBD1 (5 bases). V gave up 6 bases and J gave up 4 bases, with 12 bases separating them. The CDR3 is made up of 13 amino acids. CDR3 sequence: CASSPTAPYGYTF. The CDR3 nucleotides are TGTGCCAGCAGCCCGACAGCACCCTATGGCTACACCTTC.

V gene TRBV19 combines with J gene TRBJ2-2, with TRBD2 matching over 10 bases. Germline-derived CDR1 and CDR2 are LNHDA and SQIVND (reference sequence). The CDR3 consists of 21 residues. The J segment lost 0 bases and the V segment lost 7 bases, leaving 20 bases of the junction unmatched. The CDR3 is CASNPNHPLAGDHPNTGELFF. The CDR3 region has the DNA TGTGCCAGTAATCCAAACCACCCGCTAGCGGGAGACCACCCGAACACCGGGGAGCTGTTTTTT.